These 17 T cell receptor beta chains came from one sample sequenced in a study of T cell responses to AZD1222 COVID-19 vaccine. Data came from immunoSEQ multiplex PCR; TCRdb stores just in-frame clones and leaves some out. The sample has just under 150,000 clones; 88% are singletons. This sample comprised peripheral blood, obtained 28 days after the second dose of the MenACWY control vaccine. The source is an adult who received the MenACWY meningococcal vaccine as a control.

The chain links TRBV6-6 to TRBJ2-1; D might be TRBD1 or TRBD2, each matching 6 bases. The CDR3 sequence is 13 residues long. Trimming pared 7 bases from V and 6 bases from J, leaving 13 bases between. Germline V lookup: CDR1 MNHNY, CDR2 SVGAGI (reference sequence). The CDR3 coding sequence is TGTGCCAGCATCAAAAGGGGGGTCAATGAGCAGTTCTTC. Its protein is CASIKRGVNEQFF.

The chain joins TRBV6-5 to TRBJ1-6; D ambiguous. CDR1 and CDR2 (germline): MNHEY, SVGAGI. This CDR3 is built from 14 residues. V was pared by 6 bases and J by 3 bases, with 9 bases between. Here the CDR3 DNA reads TGTGCCAGCAGCGAGGGTGTCTATAATTCACCCCTCCACTTT. It codes for CASSEGVYNSPLHF.

The chain is built from TRBV18 and TRBJ1-1; D is perhaps TRBD1 (6 bases). The V end lost 6 bases, the J end lost 6 bases, and 11 bases lay between the germline ends. The CDR3 sequence is 12 residues long. Germline V gene data show CDR1 as KGHSH and CDR2 as LQKENI. This chain's CDR3 is CASSRGRPEAFF. The CDR3 DNA follows: TGTGCCAGCTCCCGGGGGCGGCCTGAAGCTTTCTTT.

The chain carries TRBV11-3 and TRBJ1-2, with D tentatively TRBD1 (5 bases). CDR3 length: 14 residues. Trimming pared 4 bases from V and 4 bases from J, leaving 13 bases between. Germline values: CDR1 SGHNT, CDR2 YENEEA. This chain's CDR3 is CASSSGTEVYGYTF. The CDR3 DNA reads as TGTGCCAGCAGCTCCGGGACGGAGGTCTATGGCTACACCTTC.

The rearrangement links TRBV5-6 to TRBJ1-1, with 9 positions matching TRBD1. This CDR3 region has 14 residues. The germline V gene encodes CDR1 SGHDT and CDR2 YYEEEE. V was pared by 0 bases and J by 5 bases, with 2 bases of the junction left unmatched. Here the CDR3 DNA reads TGTGCCAGCAGCTTGGACAGGGGGCGAACTGAAGCTTTCTTT. It encodes CASSLDRGRTEAFF.

This chain links TRBV5-1 with TRBJ2-1, with a tentative D call TRBD1 (6 bases). Germline CDR1 is SGHRS and CDR2 is YFSETQ. This CDR3 has 18 residues. V lost 4 bases and J lost 0, with 20 bases in between. DNA of the CDR3: TGCGCCAGCAGCCCCCGACTGGGACAACCTAGCTCCTACAATGAGCAGTTCTTC. Protein: CASSPRLGQPSSYNEQFF.

The chain combines TRBV18 with TRBJ1-1; D unclear. The germline V gene encodes CDR1 KGHSH and CDR2 LQKENI. V was cut by 3 bases and J by 1 base, with 6 bases left in between. The CDR3 consists of 13 residues. The DNA of the CDR3 is TGTGCCAGCTCACCGGGTGCGAACACTGAAGCTTTCTTT. It codes for CASSPGANTEAFF.

The CDR3 sequence is CASSYNVGFDEKLFF. CDR3 DNA: TGTGCCAGCAGTTACAACGTTGGCTTCGATGAAAAACTGTTTTTT. The chain carries TRBV6-2 or TRBV6-3 and TRBJ1-4; no clear D gene. The V end was cut by 2 bases, the J end by 6 bases, with 13 bases between. The CDR3 is 15 amino acids. Germline values: CDR1 MNHEY, CDR2 SVGEGT.

V usage is TRBV28 and J usage is TRBJ1-6, with D unclear. Germline V lookup: CDR1 MDHEN, CDR2 SYDVKM. The CDR3 is 14 residues long. Trimming shortened V by 6 bases and J by 3 bases, and 9 bases separated the two germline ends. This CDR3 is CASRPALYNSPLHF. The DNA of the CDR3 is TGTGCCAGCAGACCAGCTCTCTATAATTCACCCCTCCACTTT.

J is TRBJ1-6 and V is TRBV11-1; tentatively, D is TRBD1 (6 bases). Germline values: CDR1 SGHAT, CDR2 FQDESV (reference sequence). V was pared by 2 bases and J by 7 bases, with 12 bases between. The length of the CDR3 is 15 residues. CDR3 loop: CASSLTRTDNSPLHF. CDR3 nucleotide sequence: TGTGCCAGCAGCTTAACGAGGACAGACAATTCACCCCTCCACTTT.

The chain carries TRBV28 and TRBJ1-2; D perhaps matches TRBD1 (6 bases). This CDR3 is 12 amino acids long. Looked up from germline, CDR1 is MDHEN and CDR2 is SYDVKM. The V gene lost 10 bases and the J gene lost 9 bases, with 18 bases spanning the gap. The CDR3 sequence is CAIRSRDMSYTF. CDR3 DNA: TGTGCCATCCGTTCCCGGGACATGAGCTACACCTTC.

V is TRBV11-3 and J is TRBJ1-4; unclear D gene. Deletions cut 4 bases from V and 4 bases from J, with 13 bases between. Per germline, CDR1 SGHNT and CDR2 YENEEA. This CDR3 contains 15 residues. The CDR3 DNA follows: TGTGCCAGCAGCTCGGATTACCGGCTTAATGAAAAACTGTTTTTT. This sequence encodes CASSSDYRLNEKLFF.

This clone was seen only once. The chain carries TRBV11-2 and TRBJ1-1; D remains unclear. CDR3 length: 14 residues. Trimming shortened V by 3 bases and J by 6 bases, and 14 bases separated the two germline ends. Per germline, CDR1 SGHAT and CDR2 FQNNGV. CDR3 bases: TGTGCCAGCAGCTTCGTCGCCCGGACCTCTGAAGCTTTCTTT. Its translation: CASSFVARTSEAFF.

This clone has a handful of counts. The chain recombines TRBV9 with TRBJ2-2; D gene unclear. V dropped 7 bases and J dropped 6 bases, with 10 bases sitting between them. This CDR3 is built from 12 residues. CDR1 is SGDLS, CDR2 YYNGEE, per germline. The CDR3 loop reads CASSDSAGELFF. The CDR3, as DNA: TGTGCCAGCTCAGATTCCGCCGGGGAGCTGTTTTTT.

V usage is TRBV10-3 and J usage is TRBJ1-1; TRBD1 agrees at 8 bases. This CDR3 comprises 13 residues. Per the germline V gene, CDR1 is ENHRY and CDR2 is SYGVKD. Losses at the gene ends were 6 bases for V and 4 bases for J; bases not matched to a gene: 4. CDR3 in amino acids: CAISDRGGTEAFF. Here the CDR3 DNA reads TGTGCCATCAGCGACAGGGGTGGCACTGAAGCTTTCTTT.

This sequence joins TRBV6-5 and TRBJ1-1, with D unresolved. Germline CDR1 is MNHEY and CDR2 is SVGAGI. Deletions cut 2 bases from V and 3 bases from J, with 13 bases between. The CDR3 spans 15 residues. CDR3 in DNA: TGTGCCAGCAGTTACCGGTCGCAAGGGTACACTGAAGCTTTCTTT. This encodes CASSYRSQGYTEAFF.

The chain employs TRBV6-6 and TRBJ2-3, with TRBD1 matching 7 bases. The CDR3 loop spans 16 amino acids. Germline-derived CDR1 and CDR2 are MNHNY and SVGAGI (reference sequence). After removal of 7 bases from V and 2 bases from J, the junction contained 12 bases not matched to a gene. CDR3 nucleotide sequence: TGTGCCAGCACCCTGGGACAGCTCTTATACACAGATACGCAGTATTTT. Its translation: CASTLGQLLYTDTQYF.